A selection of T cell receptor beta chains follows, all from one sample in a study of blood T cell repertoires in COVID-19. Here immunoSEQ multiplex PCR was the method, and the copy in TCRdb shows in-frame clones only, minus some. The sample contains 150,000 to 180,000 clones, 80% of which appear only once. The sequenced sample consisted of peripheral blood. These receptors were obtained from a man in his sixties with acute or convalescent COVID-19. CDR3s include the opening cysteine and the closing phenylalanine or tryptophan. The D gene is left open where the match is weak. Only some rows state a clone size, as once, few, many or a class for expanded clones.

. | TRBJ2-3 | 13 | . | TRBV3-1/TRBV3-2 | CASSQSGTDTQYF | TGTGCCAGCAGCCAATCGGGCACAGATACGCAGTATTTT
TRBD1 | TRBJ2-1 | 13 | . | TRBV29-1 | CSVGRGTGNEQFF | TGCAGCGTTGGACGGGGGACAGGAAATGAGCAGTTCTTC
TRBD1 | TRBJ1-4 | 16 | many | TRBV11-2 | CASSLDRDRGREKLFF | TGTGCCAGCAGCTTAGATCGCGACAGGGGGCGCGAAAAACTGTTTTTT
. | TRBJ1-4 | 17 | . | TRBV2 | CASSFPTDSATNEKLFF | TGTGCCAGCAGTTTTCCGACCGACAGCGCAACTAATGAAAAACTGTTTTTT
TRBD2 | TRBJ2-1 | 17 | few | TRBV11-2 | CASSFLPGLAGYNEQFF | TGTGCCAGCAGCTTCTTACCGGGACTAGCGGGCTACAATGAGCAGTTCTTC
TRBD1 | TRBJ1-4 | 15 | . | TRBV2 | CASSVPRGHDEKLFF | TGTGCCAGCAGTGTGCCGAGGGGGCATGATGAAAAACTGTTTTTT
. | TRBJ2-5 | 16 | . | TRBV4-1 | CASSQEGELAQETQYF | TGCGCCAGCAGCCAAGAAGGGGAACTTGCCCAAGAGACCCAGTACTTC
. | TRBJ1-1 | 16 | . | TRBV6-2/TRBV6-3 | CASSPFGQVRETEAFF | TGTGCCAGCAGCCCTTTCGGGCAGGTCAGGGAAACTGAAGCTTTCTTT
. | TRBJ2-3 | 14 | . | TRBV5-4 | CASSPGADTDTQYF | TGTGCCAGCAGCCCTGGGGCTGACACAGATACGCAGTATTTT
TRBD1 | TRBJ1-2 | 14 | . | TRBV3-1/TRBV3-2 | CASSPHSTGHGYTF | TGTGCCAGCAGCCCTCACTCGACAGGGCACGGCTACACCTTC
TRBD1 | TRBJ1-2 | 13 | few | TRBV19 | CASKGQAVYGYTF | TGTGCCAGTAAGGGACAGGCCGTCTATGGCTACACCTTC